The present TCR beta chain was sequenced within a study of blood T cell repertoires in COVID-19. Study context: Whether acute or convalescent, the COVID-19 samples came from the United States, Italy and Spain. Nucleic acid was either cDNA or gDNA, and it came from T cells, B-cell-depleted T cells, or PBMCs.

Authors' processing steps: Estimates of nucleated cell counts were drawn from the amplification of reference gene primers. The repertoire was sequenced with immunoSEQ multiplex PCR; TCRdb's copy has only in-frame clones and lacks some. V, J and clone size are those of that table, while D and trimming were read from the DNA. This sample yields fewer than 350,000 clones, of which 75% to 85% are seen a single time; around 7.8% belongs to the top ten. CDR1 is ENHRY, CDR2 SYGVKD, per germline. CDR3 length: 13 amino acids. Deletions cut 3 bases from V and 4 bases from J, with 10 bases between. The material sequenced was peripheral blood. This rearrangement joins TRBV10-3 to TRBJ2-7, with TRBD1 as a possible D gene (5 bases). The source is a human donor in a cohort sampled during active COVID-19. The DNA of the CDR3 is TGTGCCATCAGTGAACCCGACAGTTACGAGCAGTACTTC. Amino acids: CAISEPDSYEQYF.